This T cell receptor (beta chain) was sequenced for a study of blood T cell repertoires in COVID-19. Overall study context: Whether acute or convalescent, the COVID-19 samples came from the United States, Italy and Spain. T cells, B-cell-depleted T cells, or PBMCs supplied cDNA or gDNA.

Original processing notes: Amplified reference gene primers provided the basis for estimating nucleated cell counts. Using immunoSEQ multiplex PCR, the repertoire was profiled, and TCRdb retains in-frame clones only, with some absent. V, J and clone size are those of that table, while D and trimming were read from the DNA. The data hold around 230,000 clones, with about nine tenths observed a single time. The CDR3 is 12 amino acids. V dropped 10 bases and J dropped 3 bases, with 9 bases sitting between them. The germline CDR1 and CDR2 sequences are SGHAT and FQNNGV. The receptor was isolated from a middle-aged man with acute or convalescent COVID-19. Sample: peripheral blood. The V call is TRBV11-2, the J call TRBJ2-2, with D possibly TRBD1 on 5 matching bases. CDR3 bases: TGTGCCACCGCAGGGTACACCGGGGAGCTGTTTTTT. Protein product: CATAGYTGELFF.